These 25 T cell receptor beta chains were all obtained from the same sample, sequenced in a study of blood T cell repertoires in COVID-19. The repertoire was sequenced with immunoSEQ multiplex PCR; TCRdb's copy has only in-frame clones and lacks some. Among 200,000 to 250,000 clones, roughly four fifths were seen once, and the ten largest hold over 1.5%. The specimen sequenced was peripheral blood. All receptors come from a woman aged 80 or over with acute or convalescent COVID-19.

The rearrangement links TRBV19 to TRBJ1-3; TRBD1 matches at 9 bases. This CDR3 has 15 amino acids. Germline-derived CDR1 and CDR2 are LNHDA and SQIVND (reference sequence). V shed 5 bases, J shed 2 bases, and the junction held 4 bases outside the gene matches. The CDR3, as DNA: TGTGCCAGTAGTGCGAGACAGGGGGCTGGAAACACCATATATTTT. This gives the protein CASSARQGAGNTIYF.

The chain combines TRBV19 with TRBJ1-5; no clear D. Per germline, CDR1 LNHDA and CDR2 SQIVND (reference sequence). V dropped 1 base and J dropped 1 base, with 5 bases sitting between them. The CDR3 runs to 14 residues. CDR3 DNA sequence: TGTGCCAGTAGTATAGGAGGGAGCAATCAGCCCCAGCATTTT. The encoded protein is CASSIGGSNQPQHF.

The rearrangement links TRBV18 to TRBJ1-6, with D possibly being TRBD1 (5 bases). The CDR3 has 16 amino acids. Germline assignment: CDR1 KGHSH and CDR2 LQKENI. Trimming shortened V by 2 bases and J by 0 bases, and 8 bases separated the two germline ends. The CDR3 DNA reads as TGTGCCAGCTCACCAGGGGCGAGCTCCTATAATTCACCCCTCCACTTT. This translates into CASSPGASSYNSPLHF. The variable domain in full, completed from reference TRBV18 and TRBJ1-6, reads NAGVMQNPRHLVRRRGQEARLRCSPMKGHSHVYWYRQLPEEGLKFMVYLQKENIIDESGMPKERFSAEFPKEGPSILRIQQVVRGDSAAYFCASSPGASSYNSPLHFGNGTRLTVT.

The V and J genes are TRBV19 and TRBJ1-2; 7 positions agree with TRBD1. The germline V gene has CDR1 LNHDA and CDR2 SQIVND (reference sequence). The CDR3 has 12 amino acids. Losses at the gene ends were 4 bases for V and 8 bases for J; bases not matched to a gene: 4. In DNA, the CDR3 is TGTGCCAGTAGTACGACAGGGATCGGCTACACCTTC. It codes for CASSTTGIGYTF.

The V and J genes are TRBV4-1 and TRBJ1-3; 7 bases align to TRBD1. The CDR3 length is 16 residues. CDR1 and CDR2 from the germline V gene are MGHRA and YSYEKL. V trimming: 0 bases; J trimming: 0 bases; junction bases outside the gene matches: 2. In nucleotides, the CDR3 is TGCGCCAGCAGCCAAGAGGACAGGTTCTCTGGAAACACCATATATTTT. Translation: CASSQEDRFSGNTIYF.

The CDR3 bases are TGTGCCAGCAGTCGACTAGCTTTTGGCGAGCAGTACTTC. This translates into CASSRLAFGEQYF. The V gene is TRBV12-3 or TRBV12-4, the J gene TRBJ2-7; 7 bases are shared with TRBD2. V trimming: 5 bases; J trimming: 6 bases; junction bases outside the gene matches: 7. The CDR3 covers 13 residues.

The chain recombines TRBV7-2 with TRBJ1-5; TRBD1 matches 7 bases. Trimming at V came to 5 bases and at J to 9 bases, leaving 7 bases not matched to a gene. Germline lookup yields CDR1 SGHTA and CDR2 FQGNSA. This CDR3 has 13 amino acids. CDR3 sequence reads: CASSPDRVGPQHF. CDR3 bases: TGTGCCAGCAGCCCAGACAGGGTTGGGCCCCAGCATTTT. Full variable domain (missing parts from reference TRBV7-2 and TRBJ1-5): GAGVSQSPSNKVTEKGKDVELRCDPISGHTALYWYRQSLGQGLEFLIYFQGNSAPDKSGLPSDRFSAERTGGSVSTLTIQRTQQEDSAVYLCASSPDRVGPQHFGDGTRLSIL.

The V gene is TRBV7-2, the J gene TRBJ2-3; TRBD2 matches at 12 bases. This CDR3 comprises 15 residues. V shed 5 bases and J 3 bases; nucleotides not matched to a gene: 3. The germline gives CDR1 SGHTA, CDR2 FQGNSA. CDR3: CASSPSGGGTDTQYF. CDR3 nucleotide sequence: TGTGCCAGCAGCCCTAGCGGGGGGGGTACAGATACGCAGTATTTT.

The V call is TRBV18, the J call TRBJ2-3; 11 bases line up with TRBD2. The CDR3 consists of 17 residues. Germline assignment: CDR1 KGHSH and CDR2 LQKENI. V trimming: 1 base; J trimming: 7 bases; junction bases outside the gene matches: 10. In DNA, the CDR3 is TGTGCCAGCTCACCACTCGAAGGGACTAGCGGTTCCAATACGCAGTATTTT. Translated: CASSPLEGTSGSNTQYF.

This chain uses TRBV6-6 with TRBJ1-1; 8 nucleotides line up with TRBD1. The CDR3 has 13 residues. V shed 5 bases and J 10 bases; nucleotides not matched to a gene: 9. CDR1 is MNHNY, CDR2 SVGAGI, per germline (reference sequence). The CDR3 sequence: CASSPGQDIGAFF. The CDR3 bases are TGTGCCAGCAGTCCGGGACAGGACATAGGAGCTTTCTTT.

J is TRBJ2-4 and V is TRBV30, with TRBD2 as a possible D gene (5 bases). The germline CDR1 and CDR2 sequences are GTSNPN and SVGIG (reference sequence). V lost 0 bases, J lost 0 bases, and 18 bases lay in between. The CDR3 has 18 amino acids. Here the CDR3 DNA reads TGTGCCTGGAGTGTAAAAGGACTCAGTCGACTAGCCAAAAACATTCAGTACTTC. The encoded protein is CAWSVKGLSRLAKNIQYF.

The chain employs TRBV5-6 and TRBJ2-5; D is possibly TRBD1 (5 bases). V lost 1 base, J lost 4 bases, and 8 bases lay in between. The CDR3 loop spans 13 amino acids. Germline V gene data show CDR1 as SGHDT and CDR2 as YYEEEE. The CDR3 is CASSLWGGETQYF. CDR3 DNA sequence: TGTGCCAGCAGCTTGTGGGGCGGAGAGACCCAGTACTTC. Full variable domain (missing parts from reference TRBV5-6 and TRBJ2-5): DAGVTQSPTHLIKTRGQQVTLRCSPKSGHDTVSWYQQALGQGPQFIFQYYEEEERQRGNFPDRFSGHQFPNYSSELNVNALLLGDSALYLCASSLWGGETQYFGPGTRLLVL.

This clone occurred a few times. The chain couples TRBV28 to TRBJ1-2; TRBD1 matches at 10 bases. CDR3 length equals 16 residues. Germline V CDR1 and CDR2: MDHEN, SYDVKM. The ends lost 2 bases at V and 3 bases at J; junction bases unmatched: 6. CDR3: CASSLLGTGADYGYTF. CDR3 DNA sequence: TGTGCCAGCAGTTTACTAGGGACAGGGGCGGACTATGGCTACACCTTC.

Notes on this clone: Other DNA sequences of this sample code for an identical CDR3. For the CDR3, the DNA is TGTGCCAGCAGCCCGGGACAGCAAGAGACCCAGTACTTC. It codes for CASSPGQQETQYF. This chain uses TRBV7-2 with TRBJ2-5; TRBD1 matches at 7 bases. With 5 bases clipped from V and 2 bases from J, the junction kept 2 bases outside the gene matches. The CDR3 spans 13 residues. Germline V gene sequence: CDR1 SGHTA, CDR2 FQGNSA.

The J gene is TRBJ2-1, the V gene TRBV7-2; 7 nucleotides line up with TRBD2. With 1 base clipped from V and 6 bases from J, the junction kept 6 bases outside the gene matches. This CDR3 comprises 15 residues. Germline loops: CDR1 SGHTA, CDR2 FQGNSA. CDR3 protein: CASSLERLAGNEQFF. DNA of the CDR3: TGTGCCAGCAGCTTAGAGAGACTAGCTGGCAATGAGCAGTTCTTC.

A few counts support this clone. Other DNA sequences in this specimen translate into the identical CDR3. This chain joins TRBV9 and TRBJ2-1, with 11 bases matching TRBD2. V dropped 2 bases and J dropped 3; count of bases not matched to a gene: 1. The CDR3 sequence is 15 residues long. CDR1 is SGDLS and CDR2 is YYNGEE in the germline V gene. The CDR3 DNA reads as TGTGCCAGCAGCGTGACTAGCGGGAACTACAATGAGCAGTTCTTC. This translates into CASSVTSGNYNEQFF. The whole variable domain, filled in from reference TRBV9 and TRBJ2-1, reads DSGVTQTPKHLITATGQRVTLRCSPRSGDLSVYWYQQSLDQGLQFLIQYYNGEERAKGNILERFSAQQFPDLHSELNLSSLELGDSALYFCASSVTSGNYNEQFFGPGTRLTVL.

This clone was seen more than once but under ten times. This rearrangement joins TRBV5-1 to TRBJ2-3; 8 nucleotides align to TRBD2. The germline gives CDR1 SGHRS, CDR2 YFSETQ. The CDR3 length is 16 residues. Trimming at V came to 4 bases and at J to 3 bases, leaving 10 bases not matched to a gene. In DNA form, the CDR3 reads TGCGCCAGCAGCCCCGTTTCGGGCGGGAGGACAGATACGCAGTATTTT. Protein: CASSPVSGGRTDTQYF.

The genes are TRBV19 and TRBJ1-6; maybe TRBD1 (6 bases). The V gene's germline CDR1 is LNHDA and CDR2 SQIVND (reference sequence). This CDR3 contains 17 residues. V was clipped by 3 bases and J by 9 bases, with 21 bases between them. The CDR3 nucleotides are TGTGCCAGTAGTATGAGGCAGGGGAAAAATTTGGGTTCACCCCTCCACTTT. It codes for CASSMRQGKNLGSPLHF.

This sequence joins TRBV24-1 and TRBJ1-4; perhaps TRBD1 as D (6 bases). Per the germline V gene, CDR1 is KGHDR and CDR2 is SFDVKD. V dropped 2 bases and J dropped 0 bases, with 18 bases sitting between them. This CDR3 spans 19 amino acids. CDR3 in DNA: TGTGCCACCAGTGATTCGCCGGGACACCTTTTTGCAACTAATGAAAAACTGTTTTTT. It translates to CATSDSPGHLFATNEKLFF.

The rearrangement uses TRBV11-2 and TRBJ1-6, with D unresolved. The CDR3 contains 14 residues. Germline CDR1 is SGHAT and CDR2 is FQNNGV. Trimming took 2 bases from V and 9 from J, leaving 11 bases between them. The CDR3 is CASSLKTDRSPLHF. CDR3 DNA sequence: TGTGCCAGCAGCTTAAAAACAGACCGTTCACCCCTCCACTTT.

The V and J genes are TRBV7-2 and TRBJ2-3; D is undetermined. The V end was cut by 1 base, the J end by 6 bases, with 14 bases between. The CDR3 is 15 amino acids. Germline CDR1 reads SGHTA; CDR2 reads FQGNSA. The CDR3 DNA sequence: TGTGCCAGCAGCTTAGACCGCGGCGGCGCGGATACGCAGTATTTT. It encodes CASSLDRGGADTQYF.

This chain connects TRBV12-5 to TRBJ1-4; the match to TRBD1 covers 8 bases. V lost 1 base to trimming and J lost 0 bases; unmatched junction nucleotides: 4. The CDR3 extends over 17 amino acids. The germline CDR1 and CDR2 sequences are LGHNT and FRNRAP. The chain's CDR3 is CASGLAGQGATNEKLFF. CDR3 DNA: TGTGCTAGTGGTTTGGCCGGACAGGGTGCAACTAATGAAAAACTGTTTTTT.

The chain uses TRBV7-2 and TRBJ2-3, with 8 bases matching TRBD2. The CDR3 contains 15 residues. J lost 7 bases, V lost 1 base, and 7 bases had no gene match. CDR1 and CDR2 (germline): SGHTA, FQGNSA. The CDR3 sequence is CASSLVRGGRNTQYF. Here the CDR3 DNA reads TGTGCCAGCAGCTTAGTCCGGGGGGGCCGAAATACGCAGTATTTT.

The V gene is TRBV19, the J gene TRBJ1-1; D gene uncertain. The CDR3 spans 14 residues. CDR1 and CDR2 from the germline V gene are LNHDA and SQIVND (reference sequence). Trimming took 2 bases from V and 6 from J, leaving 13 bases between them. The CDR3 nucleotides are TGTGCCAGTAGTATATCCCCGGGAGTCGCTGAAGCTTTCTTT. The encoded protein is CASSISPGVAEAFF.

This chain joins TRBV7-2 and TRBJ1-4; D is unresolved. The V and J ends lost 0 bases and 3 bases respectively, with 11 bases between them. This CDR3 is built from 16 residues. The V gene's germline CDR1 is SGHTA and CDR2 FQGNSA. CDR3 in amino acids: CASSLAGRGANEKLFF. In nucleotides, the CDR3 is TGTGCCAGCAGCTTAGCAGGTCGCGGTGCTAATGAAAAACTGTTTTTT. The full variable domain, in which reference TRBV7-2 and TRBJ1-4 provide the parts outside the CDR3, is GAGVSQSPSNKVTEKGKDVELRCDPISGHTALYWYRQSLGQGLEFLIYFQGNSAPDKSGLPSDRFSAERTGGSVSTLTIQRTQQEDSAVYLCASSLAGRGANEKLFFGSGTQLSVL.